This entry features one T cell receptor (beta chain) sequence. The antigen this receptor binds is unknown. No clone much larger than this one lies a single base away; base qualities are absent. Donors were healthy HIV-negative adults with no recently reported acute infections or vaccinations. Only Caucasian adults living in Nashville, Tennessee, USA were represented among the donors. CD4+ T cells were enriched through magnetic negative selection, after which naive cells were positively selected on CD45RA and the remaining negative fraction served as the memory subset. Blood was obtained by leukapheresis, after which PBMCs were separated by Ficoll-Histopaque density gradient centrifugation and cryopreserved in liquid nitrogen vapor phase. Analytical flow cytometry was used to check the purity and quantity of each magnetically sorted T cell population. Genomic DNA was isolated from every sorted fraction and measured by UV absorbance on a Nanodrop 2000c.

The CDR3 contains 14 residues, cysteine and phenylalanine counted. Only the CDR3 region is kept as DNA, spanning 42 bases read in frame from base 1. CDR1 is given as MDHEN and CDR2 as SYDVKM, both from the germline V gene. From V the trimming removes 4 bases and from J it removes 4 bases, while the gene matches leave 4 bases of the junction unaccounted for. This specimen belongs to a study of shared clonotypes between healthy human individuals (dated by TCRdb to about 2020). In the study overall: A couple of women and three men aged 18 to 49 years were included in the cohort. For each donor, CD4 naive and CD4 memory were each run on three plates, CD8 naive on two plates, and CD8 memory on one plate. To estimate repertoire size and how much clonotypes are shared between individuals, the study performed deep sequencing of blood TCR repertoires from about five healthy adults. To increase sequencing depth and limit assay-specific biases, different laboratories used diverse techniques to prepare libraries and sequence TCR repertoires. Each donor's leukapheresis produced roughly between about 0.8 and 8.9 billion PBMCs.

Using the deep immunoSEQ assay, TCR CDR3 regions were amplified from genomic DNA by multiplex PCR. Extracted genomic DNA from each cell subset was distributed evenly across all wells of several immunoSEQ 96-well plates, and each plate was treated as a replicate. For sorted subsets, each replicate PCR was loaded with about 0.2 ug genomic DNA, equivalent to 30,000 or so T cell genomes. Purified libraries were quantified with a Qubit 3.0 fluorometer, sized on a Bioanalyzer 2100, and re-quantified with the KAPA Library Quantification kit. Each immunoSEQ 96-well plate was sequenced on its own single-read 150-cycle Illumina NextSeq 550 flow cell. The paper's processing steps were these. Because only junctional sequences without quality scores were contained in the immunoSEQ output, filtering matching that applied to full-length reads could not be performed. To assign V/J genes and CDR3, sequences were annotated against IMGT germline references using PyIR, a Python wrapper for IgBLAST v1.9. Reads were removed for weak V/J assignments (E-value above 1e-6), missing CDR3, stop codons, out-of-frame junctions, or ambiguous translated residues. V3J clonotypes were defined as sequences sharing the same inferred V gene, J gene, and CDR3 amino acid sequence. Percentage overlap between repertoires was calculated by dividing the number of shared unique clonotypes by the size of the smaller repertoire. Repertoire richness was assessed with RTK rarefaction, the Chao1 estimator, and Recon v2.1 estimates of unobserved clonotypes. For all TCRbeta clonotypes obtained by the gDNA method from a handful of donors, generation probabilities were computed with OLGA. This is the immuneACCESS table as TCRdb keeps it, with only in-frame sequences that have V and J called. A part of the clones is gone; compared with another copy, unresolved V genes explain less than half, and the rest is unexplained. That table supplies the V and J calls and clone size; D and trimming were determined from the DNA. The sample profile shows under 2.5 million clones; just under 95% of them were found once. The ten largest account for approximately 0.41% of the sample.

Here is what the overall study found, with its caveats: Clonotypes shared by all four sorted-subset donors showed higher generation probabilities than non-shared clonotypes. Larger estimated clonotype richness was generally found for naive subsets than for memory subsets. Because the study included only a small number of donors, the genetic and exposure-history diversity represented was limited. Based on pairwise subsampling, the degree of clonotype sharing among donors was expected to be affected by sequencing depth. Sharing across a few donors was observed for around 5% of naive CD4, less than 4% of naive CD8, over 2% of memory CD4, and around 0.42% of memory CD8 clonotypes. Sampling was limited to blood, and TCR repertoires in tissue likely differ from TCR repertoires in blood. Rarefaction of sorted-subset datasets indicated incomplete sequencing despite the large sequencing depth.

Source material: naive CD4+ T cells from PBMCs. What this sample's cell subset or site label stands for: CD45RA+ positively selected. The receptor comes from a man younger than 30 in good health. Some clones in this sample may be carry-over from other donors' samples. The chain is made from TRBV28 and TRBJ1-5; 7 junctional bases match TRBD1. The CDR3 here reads CASSSQGENQPQHF. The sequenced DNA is TGTGCCAGCAGTTCTCAGGGGGAGAATCAGCCCCAGCATTTT.